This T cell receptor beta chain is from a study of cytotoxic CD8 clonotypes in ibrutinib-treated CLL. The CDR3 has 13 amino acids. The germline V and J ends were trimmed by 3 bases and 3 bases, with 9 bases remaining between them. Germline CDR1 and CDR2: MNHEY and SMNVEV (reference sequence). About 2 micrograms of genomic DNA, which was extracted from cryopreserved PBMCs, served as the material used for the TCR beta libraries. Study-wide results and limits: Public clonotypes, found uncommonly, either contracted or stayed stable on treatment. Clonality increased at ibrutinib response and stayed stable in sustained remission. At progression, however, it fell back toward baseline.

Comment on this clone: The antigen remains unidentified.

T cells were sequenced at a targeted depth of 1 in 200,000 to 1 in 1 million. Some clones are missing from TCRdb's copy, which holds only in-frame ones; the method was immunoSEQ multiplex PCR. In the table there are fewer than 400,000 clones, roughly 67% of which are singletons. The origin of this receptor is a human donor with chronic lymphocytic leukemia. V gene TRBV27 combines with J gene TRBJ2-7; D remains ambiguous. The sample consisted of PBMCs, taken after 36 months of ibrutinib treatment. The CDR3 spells CASSLGLLYEQYF. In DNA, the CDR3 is TGTGCCAGCAGTTTGGGTTTGCTCTACGAGCAGTACTTC.